The rows below give T cell receptor beta chains drawn from one sample of a study of cytomegalovirus exposure and HLA in healthy donors. Here immunoSEQ multiplex PCR was the method, and the copy in TCRdb shows in-frame clones only, minus some. Among 150,000 or so clones listed, 70% to 90% were seen once. The specimen was PBMCs. The receptors were gathered from a human donor in good health. The CDR3 runs from the conserved cysteine through the conserved F or W. The D gene is left open where the match is weak. Not all rows give a size; the values are once, few, many and, for expanded clones, a class.

size,D,V,J,length,CDR3,DNA
once,TRBD1,TRBV28,TRBJ1-3,19,CASSIRKIQGPYSGNTIYF,TGTGCCAGCAGTATCCGCAAAATACAGGGGCCCTACTCTGGAAACACCATATATTTT
-,TRBD2,TRBV29-1,TRBJ2-3,22,CSVLQRSRTSSGSLPGTDTQYF,TGCAGCGTTTTACAGCGATCTAGAACCTCGAGCGGGAGTTTGCCTGGCACAGATACGCAGTATTTT
-,-,TRBV6-5,TRBJ1-1,15,CASSYSTLGNTEAFF,TGTGCCAGCAGTTACTCGACTTTGGGGAACACTGAAGCTTTCTTT
-,-,TRBV14,TRBJ1-4,14,CASSQGGASEKLFF,TGTGCCAGCAGCCAAGGGGGCGCGTCTGAAAAACTGTTTTTT
-,-,TRBV11-2,TRBJ2-1,16,CASSERSPGAHNEQFF,TGTGCCAGCAGCGAAAGGTCCCCAGGGGCCCACAATGAGCAGTTCTTC
once,-,TRBV6-1,TRBJ2-1,16,CASSGKDSLGYNEQFF,TGTGCCAGCAGTGGAAAGGACAGCTTGGGCTACAATGAGCAGTTCTTC
-,-,TRBV28,TRBJ1-5,13,CASNPQGFGPQHF,TGTGCCAGCAACCCCCAGGGGTTTGGGCCCCAGCATTTT
-,TRBD2,TRBV14,TRBJ2-1,18,CASSQAPGASGRSDEQFF,TGTGCCAGCAGCCAAGCCCCCGGGGCGAGCGGGAGGTCGGATGAGCAGTTCTTC
-,-,TRBV7-2,TRBJ2-1,13,CASSREIGNEQFF,TGTGCCAGCAGCCGGGAGATAGGCAATGAGCAGTTCTTC
-,-,TRBV25-1,TRBJ1-2,15,CASSEGRGSNYGYTF,TGTGCCAGCAGTGAAGGCAGGGGATCAAACTATGGCTACACCTTC
-,-,TRBV2,TRBJ1-2,16,CASCLTEGQDYYGYTF,TGTGCCAGCTGCCTTACTGAGGGTCAGGATTACTATGGCTACACCTTC
-,-,TRBV30,TRBJ2-7,17,CAWSVLPNPGGTYEQYF,TGTGCCTGGAGTGTCTTACCTAACCCAGGAGGTACCTACGAGCAGTACTTC
once,TRBD1,TRBV18,TRBJ2-2,16,CASSPPQGVNTGELFF,TGTGCCAGCTCACCACCTCAGGGGGTGAACACCGGGGAGCTGTTTTTT
-,-,TRBV6-6,TRBJ2-5,14,CASRPGVARETQYF,TGTGCCAGCAGGCCGGGAGTAGCTCGGGAGACCCAGTACTTC
-,-,TRBV19,TRBJ2-5,14,CASSIDSLQETQYF,TGTGCCAGTAGTATAGATTCCCTCCAAGAGACCCAGTACTTC
-,TRBD2,TRBV10-3,TRBJ2-1,18,CAISDSVGGRSSYNEQFF,TGTGCCATCAGTGATTCGGTTGGCGGGAGGAGCTCCTACAATGAGCAGTTCTTC
-,TRBD2,TRBV6-4,TRBJ2-1,15,CASSEGTSPMNEQFF,TGTGCCAGCAGTGAAGGGACTAGCCCAATGAATGAGCAGTTCTTC
-,TRBD1,TRBV6-5,TRBJ2-7,14,CASNFGQGVSEQYF,TGTGCCAGCAATTTTGGACAGGGTGTATCCGAGCAGTACTTC
-,-,TRBV28,TRBJ1-5,16,CASSLFPGLSNQPQHF,TGTGCCAGCAGTTTATTTCCAGGGCTGAGCAATCAGCCCCAGCATTTT
-,-,TRBV27,TRBJ1-3,16,CASSLRGLSSGNTIYF,TGTGCCAGCAGTTTAAGGGGCCTAAGCTCTGGAAACACCATATATTTT